This is a list of T cell receptor beta chains from one sample in a study of shared clonotypes between healthy human individuals. Profiling relied on immunoSEQ multiplex PCR, and the TCRdb table lists in-frame clones only, not all of them. The sample holds about 2 million clones; around 96% are singletons and the top ten take approximately 1%. Sequencing was done on a sample of naive CD8+ T cells sorted from blood. The receptors were gathered from a man aged 18-30 years in good health. The CDR3 runs from the conserved cysteine through the conserved F or W. A D gene is named only where the DNA matches it firmly. Not every row has a clone size; where given, it reads once, few, many or a size class.

CDR3 DNA: TGTGCCAGCAGTTCACCGGGACAGCTTAATGAAAAACTGTTTTTT
CDR3 protein: CASSSPGQLNEKLFF
J gene: TRBJ1-4
V gene: TRBV10-3
D gene: TRBD1
clone size: NA

CDR3 DNA: TGCGCCAGCAGCCAGACAGGGTGGAATGAAAAACTGTTTTTT
CDR3 protein: CASSQTGWNEKLFF
J gene: TRBJ1-4
V gene: TRBV4-1
D gene: TRBD1
clone size: NA

CDR3 DNA: TGTGCCAGCAGCCCGCTTGAGGCAGATACGCAGTATTTT
CDR3 protein: CASSPLEADTQYF
J gene: TRBJ2-3
V gene: TRBV5-6
D gene: NA
clone size: NA

CDR3 DNA: TGTGCCAGCAGCTTAGTTACAGGGGGCGGCGGGAGTTTCTACGAGCAGTACTTC
CDR3 protein: CASSLVTGGGGSFYEQYF
J gene: TRBJ2-7
V gene: TRBV7-8
D gene: TRBD1
clone size: NA

CDR3 DNA: TGTGCCAGCAGACCCGACACGAACACTGAAGCTTTCTTT
CDR3 protein: CASRPDTNTEAFF
J gene: TRBJ1-1
V gene: TRBV5-5
D gene: NA
clone size: NA

CDR3 DNA: TGCGCCAGCAGCCAAGTTGGGTCCAGCGGGAGAGGAGAGACCCAGTACTTC
CDR3 protein: CASSQVGSSGRGETQYF
J gene: TRBJ2-5
V gene: TRBV4-1
D gene: TRBD2
clone size: NA

CDR3 DNA: TGCAGCGTTGAGTTGGAGAGCTCCTACGAGCAGTACTTC
CDR3 protein: CSVELESSYEQYF
J gene: TRBJ2-7
V gene: TRBV29-1
D gene: NA
clone size: NA

CDR3 DNA: TGTGCCAGCAGCGTAGATGGATCTCCCTACGAGCAGTACTTC
CDR3 protein: CASSVDGSPYEQYF
J gene: TRBJ2-7
V gene: TRBV9
D gene: NA
clone size: NA

CDR3 DNA: TGTGCCAGCAGTCCTGGTACAGTCCCCGGGGAGCTGTTTTTT
CDR3 protein: CASSPGTVPGELFF
J gene: TRBJ2-2
V gene: TRBV6-5
D gene: NA
clone size: NA

CDR3 DNA: TGTGCCAGCAGCCTAGACAGCTACACTGAAGCTTTCTTT
CDR3 protein: CASSLDSYTEAFF
J gene: TRBJ1-1
V gene: TRBV4-2
D gene: NA
clone size: NA

CDR3 DNA: TGCGCCAGCAGCCAAGATTATCCCGGGACGGCTGAAAAACTGTTTTTT
CDR3 protein: CASSQDYPGTAEKLFF
J gene: TRBJ1-4
V gene: TRBV4-1
D gene: NA
clone size: NA

CDR3 DNA: TGTGCCAGCAGCTTAGGGGGATTGGGCTATGGCTACACCTTC
CDR3 protein: CASSLGGLGYGYTF
J gene: TRBJ1-2
V gene: TRBV7-9
D gene: NA
clone size: few

CDR3 DNA: TGCGCCAGCAGCCAAGATATAAGTTCGGCATCCTACGAGCAGTACTTC
CDR3 protein: CASSQDISSASYEQYF
J gene: TRBJ2-7
V gene: TRBV4-1
D gene: NA
clone size: NA

CDR3 DNA: TGTGCCTGGGTTCCTCTAGTGGGGGGCGAGCAGTACTTC
CDR3 protein: CAWVPLVGGEQYF
J gene: TRBJ2-7
V gene: TRBV30
D gene: NA
clone size: NA

CDR3 DNA: TGTGCCAGCAGTTATGACAGAGCCTACGAGCAGTACTTC
CDR3 protein: CASSYDRAYEQYF
J gene: TRBJ2-7
V gene: TRBV27
D gene: NA
clone size: NA

CDR3 DNA: TGTGCCAGCAGCTTAGGCTCGGGGAACTATGGCTACACCTTC
CDR3 protein: CASSLGSGNYGYTF
J gene: TRBJ1-2
V gene: TRBV7-2
D gene: NA
clone size: NA

CDR3 DNA: TGTGCCAGCAGCCTCGGACAGGGCCAAAGCTATGGCTACACCTTC
CDR3 protein: CASSLGQGQSYGYTF
J gene: TRBJ1-2
V gene: TRBV6-1
D gene: TRBD1
clone size: NA

CDR3 DNA: TGTGCCAGCAGAGCGGTTGGTGAGCAGTTCTTC
CDR3 protein: CASRAVGEQFF
J gene: TRBJ2-1
V gene: TRBV27
D gene: NA
clone size: NA

CDR3 DNA: TGTGCCAGCAGTTACTCGGAGGGACTTGCGTCCGGCTACACCTTC
CDR3 protein: CASSYSEGLASGYTF
J gene: TRBJ1-2
V gene: TRBV6-5
D gene: NA
clone size: few

CDR3 DNA: TGTGCCAGCAGTCCCACCTCGACAGGGGATGGCTACACCTTC
CDR3 protein: CASSPTSTGDGYTF
J gene: TRBJ1-2
V gene: TRBV28
D gene: TRBD1
clone size: NA

CDR3 DNA: TGTGCCAGCAGCGTAGCGGGAGGCTCCTACGAGCAGTACTTC
CDR3 protein: CASSVAGGSYEQYF
J gene: TRBJ2-7
V gene: TRBV6-1
D gene: TRBD2
clone size: NA

CDR3 DNA: TGCGCCAGCAGCCAAGATTTCAGTACGCCCAAGTTT
CDR3 protein: CASSQDFSTPKF
J gene: TRBJ2-3
V gene: TRBV4-1
D gene: NA
clone size: NA

CDR3 DNA: TGCGCCAGCAGCTTTGAACTTATGGGGGATGAGCAGTTCTTC
CDR3 protein: CASSFELMGDEQFF
J gene: TRBJ2-1
V gene: TRBV5-1
D gene: NA
clone size: NA

CDR3 DNA: TGTGCCAGCAGTTATCTGGCGCGGGGACCACAAGAGACCCAGTACTTC
CDR3 protein: CASSYLARGPQETQYF
J gene: TRBJ2-5
V gene: TRBV6-5
D gene: NA
clone size: NA

CDR3 DNA: TGTGCCAGCAGCTCGTGGGGGGGCACCGGGGAGCTGTTTTTT
CDR3 protein: CASSSWGGTGELFF
J gene: TRBJ2-2
V gene: TRBV9
D gene: TRBD2
clone size: once

CDR3 DNA: TGTGCCAGCAGTGTGACAGGGTTCGAGCAGTACTTC
CDR3 protein: CASSVTGFEQYF
J gene: TRBJ2-7
V gene: TRBV27
D gene: TRBD1
clone size: NA

CDR3 DNA: TGTGCCAGCAGCAGCGGTCAAGAGACCCAGTACTTC
CDR3 protein: CASSSGQETQYF
J gene: TRBJ2-5
V gene: TRBV7-9
D gene: NA
clone size: once

CDR3 DNA: TGTGCCAGCAGCCCCCTGGGGCAGGAGGGGCAGCCCCAGCATTTT
CDR3 protein: CASSPLGQEGQPQHF
J gene: TRBJ1-5
V gene: TRBV11-2
D gene: NA
clone size: NA

CDR3 DNA: TGTGCCAGCAGTTACCCAGGGTGGTATGGCTACACCTTC
CDR3 protein: CASSYPGWYGYTF
J gene: TRBJ1-2
V gene: TRBV6-5
D gene: NA
clone size: NA

CDR3 DNA: TGTGCCAGCTCACCCCCCCAGGGCCGCTCCTACGAGCAGTACTTC
CDR3 protein: CASSPPQGRSYEQYF
J gene: TRBJ2-7
V gene: TRBV18
D gene: NA
clone size: once

CDR3 DNA: TGTGCCAGCACCCTTACGCGTCCCGGAACCTACGAGCAGTACTTC
CDR3 protein: CASTLTRPGTYEQYF
J gene: TRBJ2-7
V gene: TRBV27
D gene: NA
clone size: NA

CDR3 DNA: TGTGCCAGCAGTTTATTTCAGGAGGGGGGCTACACCTTC
CDR3 protein: CASSLFQEGGYTF
J gene: TRBJ1-2
V gene: TRBV27
D gene: NA
clone size: NA

CDR3 DNA: TGTGCCAGCAGCCCCGGTGTAGGGTCCTACGAGCAGTACTTC
CDR3 protein: CASSPGVGSYEQYF
J gene: TRBJ2-7
V gene: TRBV6-5
D gene: NA
clone size: NA

CDR3 DNA: TGTGCCAGCAGCGTAATCTCGGGAGGCGCCGGCACCATATATTTT
CDR3 protein: CASSVISGGAGTIYF
J gene: TRBJ1-3
V gene: TRBV9
D gene: NA
clone size: NA

CDR3 DNA: TGTGCCAGCAGTCTCCCAATAGACCGGGGCGAGCAGTACTTC
CDR3 protein: CASSLPIDRGEQYF
J gene: TRBJ2-7
V gene: TRBV6-4
D gene: NA
clone size: once

CDR3 DNA: TGTGCCAGCAGCTCCTTGGACACCGGGGAGCTGTTTTTT
CDR3 protein: CASSSLDTGELFF
J gene: TRBJ2-2
V gene: TRBV5-4
D gene: NA
clone size: NA

CDR3 DNA: TGTGCCAGCAGTGGGCGGGGGTTAGGGCAGCCCCAGCATTTT
CDR3 protein: CASSGRGLGQPQHF
J gene: TRBJ1-5
V gene: TRBV28
D gene: NA
clone size: NA

CDR3 DNA: TGCGCCAGCAGCCTGGGGACTACCGGGGAGCTGTTTTTT
CDR3 protein: CASSLGTTGELFF
J gene: TRBJ2-2
V gene: TRBV4-1
D gene: NA
clone size: NA

CDR3 DNA: TGTGCCAGCAGTTACAAGGCGATGAACACTGAAGCTTTCTTT
CDR3 protein: CASSYKAMNTEAFF
J gene: TRBJ1-1
V gene: TRBV6-5
D gene: NA
clone size: NA

CDR3 DNA: TGTGCCAGCAGTCCACATCAGGGCCTCCCCTATGGCTACACCTTC
CDR3 protein: CASSPHQGLPYGYTF
J gene: TRBJ1-2
V gene: TRBV27
D gene: NA
clone size: NA

CDR3 DNA: TGTGCCAGCAGTACCCCGGGACTAGTTAACCCAGATACGCAGTATTTT
CDR3 protein: CASSTPGLVNPDTQYF
J gene: TRBJ2-3
V gene: TRBV27
D gene: TRBD2
clone size: NA

CDR3 DNA: TGTGCCAGCAGTACGAGCGGGAGCTCCTACAATGAGCAGTTCTTC
CDR3 protein: CASSTSGSSYNEQFF
J gene: TRBJ2-1
V gene: TRBV6-5
D gene: TRBD2
clone size: NA

CDR3 DNA: TGTGCCAGCAGCCCTAGCGGGAGGGCCGACACAGATACGCAGTATTTT
CDR3 protein: CASSPSGRADTDTQYF
J gene: TRBJ2-3
V gene: TRBV7-6
D gene: TRBD2
clone size: NA

CDR3 DNA: TGTGCCAGCAGCAAAGACGCCATCATGCACATTCAGTACTTC
CDR3 protein: CASSKDAIMHIQYF
J gene: TRBJ2-4
V gene: TRBV21-1
D gene: NA
clone size: NA

CDR3 DNA: TGTGCCAGCAGTTCCTCCGCAGCGGGACCCTACGAGCAGTACTTC
CDR3 protein: CASSSSAAGPYEQYF
J gene: TRBJ2-7
V gene: TRBV6-6
D gene: TRBD2
clone size: NA

CDR3 DNA: TGTGCCAGCAGTGAAGCCCACCTTACAGGGGGATGGGATCAGCCCCAGCATTTT
CDR3 protein: CASSEAHLTGGWDQPQHF
J gene: TRBJ1-5
V gene: TRBV6-1
D gene: TRBD1
clone size: NA

CDR3 DNA: TGCGCCAGCAGCCAACAAGACACGAACACCGGGGAGCTGTTTTTT
CDR3 protein: CASSQQDTNTGELFF
J gene: TRBJ2-2
V gene: TRBV4-3
D gene: NA
clone size: NA

CDR3 DNA: TGTGCCAGCAGCGGGTCGTCGGGGGCGACCTACAATGAGCAGTTCTTC
CDR3 protein: CASSGSSGATYNEQFF
J gene: TRBJ2-1
V gene: TRBV9
D gene: NA
clone size: NA

CDR3 DNA: TGTGCCAGCAGCAAAGCGGACAGAGCCCCCTACGAGCAGTACTTC
CDR3 protein: CASSKADRAPYEQYF
J gene: TRBJ2-7
V gene: TRBV21-1
D gene: NA
clone size: NA

CDR3 DNA: TGTGCCAGCAGTTTTGGCGGGGACACCGGGGAGCTGTTTTTT
CDR3 protein: CASSFGGDTGELFF
J gene: TRBJ2-2
V gene: TRBV27
D gene: NA
clone size: once

CDR3 DNA: TGTGCCATCCCCACCGATGGGGGGGCTGTAGAGACCCAGTACTTC
CDR3 protein: CAIPTDGGAVETQYF
J gene: TRBJ2-5
V gene: TRBV10-3
D gene: NA
clone size: NA